A single sample gave rise to the 17 T cell receptor beta chains below, sequenced in a study of T cells in Graves' hyperthyroidism and ophthalmopathy. TCR beta CDR3 regions were amplified from RNA transcripts. HTBI primers were employed in a first-round RT-PCR of the TCR CDR3. TCRdb analysed the multiplex PCR reads with MiXCR anew, one entry per CDR3 protein. The data contain approximately 58,000 distinct CDR3 sequences, 40% to 55% of them singletons. Sample: blood. The receptors shown here come from a woman in her 30s with Graves' ophthalmopathy.

This clonotype is a singleton in its sample. The chain links TRBV29-1 to TRBJ1-1, with unresolved D. Germline V gene data show CDR1 as SQVTM and CDR2 as ANQGSEA. V was clipped by 4 bases and J by 2 bases, with 8 bases between them. This CDR3 comprises 12 residues. The CDR3 protein is CSVADLNTEAFF. The CDR3 coding sequence is TGCAGCGTTGCCGACCTTAACACTGAAGCTTTCTTT.

This clonotype was observed once. The genes are TRBV24-1 and TRBJ2-1, with 8 bases identical to TRBD2. Germline V lookup: CDR1 KGHDR, CDR2 SFDVKD. There are 14 residues in the CDR3. J was trimmed by 4 bases and V by 7 bases; bases with no gene match: 5. The CDR3 here is CATRAGVEYNEQFF. The CDR3 DNA reads TGTGCCACCAGAGCGGGAGTAGAATACAATGAGCAGTTCTTC.

This clonotype was found many times. The V and J genes are TRBV3-1 and TRBJ1-6, with D perhaps TRBD1 (5 bases). Germline V gene lookup returns CDR1 LGHDT and CDR2 YNNKEL (reference sequence). The V end was cut by 1 base, the J end by 10 bases, with 11 bases between. The CDR3 loop spans 14 amino acids. CDR3 nucleotide sequence: TGTGCCAGCAGCCAAGGGGGCGTAAGGTCACCCCTCCACTTT. Encoded protein: CASSQGGVRSPLHF.

The rearrangement joins TRBV2 to TRBJ1-2; no clear D. Germline V lookup: CDR1 SNHLY, CDR2 FYNNEI. V was clipped by 1 base and J by 8 bases, with 14 bases between them. This CDR3 comprises 14 residues. CDR3 DNA: TGTGCCAGCAGTGAAGTGCCTAGCGGGAGGGGCTACACCTTC. It specifies CASSEVPSGRGYTF. Together with reference TRBV2 and TRBJ1-2, the CDR3 gives the full variable domain: EPEVTQTPSHQVTQMGQEVILRCVPISNHLYFYWYRQILGQKVEFLVSFYNNEISEKSEIFDDQFSVERPDGSNFTLKIRSTKLEDSAMYFCASSEVPSGRGYTFGSGTRLTVV.

The gene calls are TRBV20-1 and TRBJ1-5; D unclear. This CDR3 is 8 amino acids long. V was shortened by 5 bases and J by 11 bases, with 4 bases between the two germline ends. The germline CDR1 and CDR2 sequences are DFQATT and SNEGSKA (reference sequence). CDR3 residues: CSAPTQHF. The CDR3 region has the DNA TGCAGTGCTCCCACCCAGCATTTT.

This clonotype was recorded at least ten times. This rearrangement joins TRBV7-2 to TRBJ2-7; 10 bases map to TRBD1. Germline CDR1 is SGHTA and CDR2 is FQGNSA. This CDR3 has 14 amino acids. The trim removed 6 bases at V and 2 bases at J, leaving 4 bases unmatched. The CDR3 protein is CASSSTGGPYEQYF. The CDR3 DNA reads TGTGCCAGCAGTTCGACAGGGGGCCCCTACGAGCAGTACTTC.

The chain has TRBV29-1 and TRBJ2-7, with D perhaps given as TRBD1 or TRBD2 (5 bases each). This CDR3 region has 12 residues. V was pared by 0 bases and J by 3 bases, with 6 bases between. Germline loops: CDR1 SQVTM, CDR2 ANQGSEA. The CDR3 sequence is CSVEERGYEQYF. In DNA form, the CDR3 reads TGCAGCGTTGAAGAGAGGGGCTACGAGCAGTACTTC.

Notes on this clonotype: As the CDR3 is not closed by the conserved phenylalanine or tryptophan, this likely results from a read error. It is unclear where the CDR3 begins or ends on the DNA, so no DNA is shown, and the CDR3 is as TCRdb lists it. This chain joins TRBV10-3 and TRBJ1-5. The CDR3 comprises 8 residues, both ends counted. Germline V gene lookup returns CDR1 ENHRY and CDR2 SYGVKD. CDR3 loop: CAISELAS.

The rearrangement links TRBV28 to TRBJ2-7; no clear D. Trimming shortened V by 6 bases and J by 0 bases, and 6 bases separated the two germline ends. The CDR3 is 12 amino acids. In germline, CDR1 is MDHEN, CDR2 SYDVKM. CDR3 nucleotide sequence: TGTGCCAGCAGAGATTGCTCCTACGAGCAGTACTTC. This gives the protein CASRDCSYEQYF.

V usage is TRBV20-1 and J usage is TRBJ1-4, with 7 positions matching TRBD1. Germline lookup yields CDR1 DFQATT and CDR2 SNEGSKA (reference sequence). The V gene end was trimmed by 6 bases and the J gene end by 8 bases; junction bases not matched to a gene: 9. The CDR3 totals 13 residues. The CDR3 region is CSALDRAREKLFF. The CDR3, as DNA: TGCAGTGCCCTAGACAGGGCGAGGGAAAAACTGTTTTTT.

The V call is TRBV15, the J call TRBJ2-3; possible D gene TRBD2, 6 bases. The CDR3 length is 16 residues. Germline V gives CDR1 LNHNV, CDR2 YYDKDF (reference sequence). Between the trimmed V and J ends, which lost 0 bases and 4 bases, there was a span of 14 bases. As DNA, the CDR3 is TGTGCCACCAGCAGAGATGGGGGGAATGGGGCAGATACGCAGTATTTT. Translating gives CATSRDGGNGADTQYF.

This sequence joins TRBV24-1 and TRBJ2-3; no reliable D call. The J call is uncertain, as TRBJ1-5 better fits the DNA end. Looked up from germline, CDR1 is KGHDR and CDR2 is SFDVKD. CDR3 length equals 13 residues. This CDR3 reads CASSPPGTDTQHF. The CDR3 region has the DNA TGTGCCAGCTCACCCCCCGGCACAGATACGCAGCATTTT.

This chain links TRBV7-8 with TRBJ2-2; D is tentatively TRBD1 or TRBD2 (7 bases each). The V gene lost 2 bases and the J gene lost 7 bases, with 17 bases spanning the gap. Germline assignment: CDR1 SGHVS and CDR2 FQNEAQ. The CDR3 is 16 residues long. Written as DNA, the CDR3 is TGTGCCAGCAGCTTATCTCCAGGGGGGGCGGTCGGGGAGCTGTTTTTT. Amino acids: CASSLSPGGAVGELFF. Together with reference TRBV7-8 and TRBJ2-2, the CDR3 gives the full variable domain: GAGVSQSPRYKVAKRGQDVALRCDPISGHVSLFWYQQALGQGPEFLTYFQNEAQLDKSGLPSDRFFAERPEGSVSTLKIQRTQQEDSAVYLCASSLSPGGAVGELFFGEGSRLTVL.

The rearrangement uses TRBV19 and TRBJ1-1; TRBD1 matches at 12 bases. V gave up 6 bases and J gave up 5 bases; unmatched junction bases: 7. This CDR3 is built from 15 residues. Germline V gene data show CDR1 as LNHDA and CDR2 as SQIVND (reference sequence). CDR3: CASSTGTGGSTEAFF. Written as DNA, the CDR3 is TGTGCCAGTAGCACCGGGACAGGGGGCTCTACTGAAGCTTTCTTT.

This clonotype was seen ten or more times. The chain carries TRBV5-4 and TRBJ1-4; D may be TRBD1 (6 bases). Germline assignment: CDR1 SGHNT and CDR2 YYREEE (reference sequence). Trimming took 3 bases from V and 7 from J, leaving 19 bases between them. The CDR3 has 16 residues. The DNA for the CDR3 is TGTGCCAGCAGCTCGACCGGGGGCCCCAGAGGTGAAAAACTGTTTTTT. Protein: CASSSTGGPRGEKLFF.

In this sample, this clonotype turned up many times. This sequence joins TRBV7-9 and TRBJ1-2; the D is unclear. Germline-derived CDR1 and CDR2 are SEHNR and FQNEAQ (reference sequence). Trimming removed 7 bases at V and 4 bases at J, with 13 bases between. The CDR3 contains 13 residues. The CDR3 bases are TGTGCCAGCACCCCAATGGACGGCTATGGCTACACCTTC. As protein: CASTPMDGYGYTF.

The V gene is TRBV6-4, the J gene TRBJ1-2, with D perhaps TRBD1 (6 bases). V lost 6 bases, J lost 2 bases, and 13 bases lay in between. From germline, CDR1 is MRHNA and CDR2 SNTAGT. The CDR3 is made up of 14 amino acids. The CDR3 region is CASSESGGNYGYTF. CDR3 DNA sequence: TGTGCCAGCAGCGAGAGCGGGGGCAACTATGGCTACACCTTC.